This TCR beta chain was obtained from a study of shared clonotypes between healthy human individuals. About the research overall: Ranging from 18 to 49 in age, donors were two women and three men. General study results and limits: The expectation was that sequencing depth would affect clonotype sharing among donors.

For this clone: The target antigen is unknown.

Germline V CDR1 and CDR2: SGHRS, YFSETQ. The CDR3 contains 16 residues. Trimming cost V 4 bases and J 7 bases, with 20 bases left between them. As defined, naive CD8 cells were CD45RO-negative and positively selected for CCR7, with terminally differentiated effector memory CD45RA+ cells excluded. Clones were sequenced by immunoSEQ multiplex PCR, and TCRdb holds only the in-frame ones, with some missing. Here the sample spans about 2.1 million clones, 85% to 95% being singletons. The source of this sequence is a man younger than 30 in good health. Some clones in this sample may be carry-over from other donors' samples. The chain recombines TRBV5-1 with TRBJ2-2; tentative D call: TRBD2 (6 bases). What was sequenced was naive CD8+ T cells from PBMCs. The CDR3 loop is CASSRGGSGVLGELFF. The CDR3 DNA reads TGCGCCAGCAGCCGGGGAGGATCAGGTGTTCTCGGGGAGCTGTTTTTT.